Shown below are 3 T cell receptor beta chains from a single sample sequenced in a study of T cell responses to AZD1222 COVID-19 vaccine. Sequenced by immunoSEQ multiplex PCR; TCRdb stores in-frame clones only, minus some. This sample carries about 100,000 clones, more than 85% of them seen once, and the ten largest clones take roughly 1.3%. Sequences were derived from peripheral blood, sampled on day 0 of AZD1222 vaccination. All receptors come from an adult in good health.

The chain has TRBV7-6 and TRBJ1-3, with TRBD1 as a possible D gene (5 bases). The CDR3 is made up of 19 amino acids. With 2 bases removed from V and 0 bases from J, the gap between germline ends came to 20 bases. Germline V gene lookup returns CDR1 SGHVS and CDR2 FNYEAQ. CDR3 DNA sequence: TGTGCCAGCAGCTTAACCCCTCTCGGGGGGATCTTCTCTGGAAACACCATATATTTT. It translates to CASSLTPLGGIFSGNTIYF.

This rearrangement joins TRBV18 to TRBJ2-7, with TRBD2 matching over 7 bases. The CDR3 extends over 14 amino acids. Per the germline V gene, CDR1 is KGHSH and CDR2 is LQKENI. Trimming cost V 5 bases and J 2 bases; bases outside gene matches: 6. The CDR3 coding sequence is TGTGCCAGCTCAGTGGGAGGGCTTACCTACGAGCAGTACTTC. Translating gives CASSVGGLTYEQYF.

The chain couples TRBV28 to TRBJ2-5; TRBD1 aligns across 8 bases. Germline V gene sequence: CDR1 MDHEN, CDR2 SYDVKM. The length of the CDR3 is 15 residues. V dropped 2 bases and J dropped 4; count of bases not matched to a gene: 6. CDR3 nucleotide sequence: TGTGCCAGCAGTTTAGCCAGGGGGCTAGGAGAGACCCAGTACTTC. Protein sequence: CASSLARGLGETQYF. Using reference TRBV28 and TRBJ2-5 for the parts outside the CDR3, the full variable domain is DVKVTQSSRYLVKRTGEKVFLECVQDMDHENMFWYRQDPGLGLRLIYFSYDVKMKEKGDIPEGYSVSREKKERFSLILESASTNQTSMYLCASSLARGLGETQYFGPGTRLLVL.